These T cell receptor beta chains were read from a single sample in a study of blood T cell repertoires in COVID-19. Profiled with immunoSEQ multiplex PCR; TCRdb holds only in-frame clones, not every one. This sample has around 160,000 clones; more than 65% occur once, and the top ten carry roughly 13%. Source material: peripheral blood. The source is a woman of 80 years or more with acute or convalescent COVID-19. Each CDR3 is given with its conserved first and last residue. The order of the fields is clone size, J gene, D gene, V gene, CDR3 protein, CDR3 DNA. The D gene is left open where the match is weak. Clone size is shown for a subset of rows, as once, few, many or a class of expanded clone.

>-|TRBJ2-3|TRBD1|TRBV2
CASTNRGASTDTQYF
TGTGCCAGCACCAACAGGGGGGCTAGCACAGATACGCAGTATTTT
>-|TRBJ1-1|-|TRBV7-3
CASSPSGETEAFF
TGTGCCAGCAGCCCATCGGGGGAAACTGAAGCTTTCTTT
>-|TRBJ2-1|-|TRBV7-8
CASSLDFAGYNEQFF
TGTGCCAGCAGCTTAGACTTTGCCGGTTACAATGAGCAGTTCTTC
>few|TRBJ2-7|-|TRBV2
CASSAGRGKNYEQYF
TGTGCCAGCAGTGCGGGTCGGGGTAAGAACTACGAGCAGTACTTC
>-|TRBJ1-2|TRBD1|TRBV6-6
CASRGDRGSGYTF
TGTGCCAGCAGGGGAGACAGGGGGTCTGGCTACACCTTC
>-|TRBJ2-5|-|TRBV2
CARRGRSKETQYF
TGTGCCAGGAGAGGGCGGAGTAAAGAGACCCAGTACTTC
>-|TRBJ1-2|-|TRBV11-2
CASSGGENGYTF
TGTGCCAGCAGCGGTGGGGAGAACGGCTACACCTTC
>once|TRBJ2-6|-|TRBV30
CAWAFLGANVLTF
TGTGCCTGGGCTTTCTTGGGGGCCAACGTCCTGACTTTC
>-|TRBJ1-2|-|TRBV9
CASNTRTGFGGYTF
TGTGCCAGCAATACCCGAACAGGGTTCGGTGGCTACACCTTC
>-|TRBJ2-1|TRBD2|TRBV5-1
CASRRGNSGIEHEQFF
TGCGCCAGCAGGAGAGGGAACAGCGGGATTGAACATGAGCAGTTCTTC
>-|TRBJ1-1|TRBD1|TRBV6-2/TRBV6-3
CASSYGTGGYTEAFF
TGTGCCAGCAGTTATGGGACAGGGGGTTATACTGAAGCTTTCTTT
>few|TRBJ2-5|TRBD2|TRBV6-6
CASTGGWETQYF
TGTGCCAGCACCGGGGGGTGGGAGACCCAGTACTTC
>-|TRBJ1-1|-|TRBV30
CAWNEQGGTEAFF
TGTGCCTGGAACGAACAGGGCGGAACTGAAGCTTTCTTT
>-|TRBJ1-6|TRBD1|TRBV9
CASSAGTGGYNSPLHF
TGTGCCAGCAGCGCCGGGACAGGGGGTTATAATTCACCCCTCCACTTT
>-|TRBJ1-5|-|TRBV6-2/TRBV6-3
CASSYSLTGGHQPQHF
TGTGCCAGCAGTTACTCCCTCACAGGTGGGCATCAGCCCCAGCATTTT
>-|TRBJ2-5|TRBD2|TRBV9
CASSVGNSGALGETQYF
TGTGCCAGCAGCGTAGGGAATAGCGGGGCCCTGGGAGAGACCCAGTACTTC
>few|TRBJ1-4|-|TRBV5-1
CASSLEEPPRKLFF
TGCGCCAGCAGCTTGGAAGAACCTCCGCGAAAACTGTTTTTT
>-|TRBJ1-6|-|TRBV30
CAWRPQGSRNSPLHF
TGTGCCTGGAGGCCTCAAGGGAGCAGGAATTCACCCCTCCACTTT
>-|TRBJ2-5|-|TRBV3-1/TRBV3-2
CASRRTEETQYF
TGTGCCAGCAGGCGGACAGAAGAGACCCAGTACTTC
>-|TRBJ2-7|TRBD2|TRBV7-2
CASSLRTSGGFDEQYF
TGTGCCAGCAGCCTCCGGACTAGCGGGGGGTTCGACGAGCAGTACTTC
>few|TRBJ1-4|TRBD1|TRBV5-1
CASSQTGGDEKLFF
TGCGCCAGCAGCCAGACAGGGGGCGATGAAAAACTGTTTTTT
>-|TRBJ2-3|TRBD2|TRBV24-1
CATSDPGLAGGDTQYF
TGTGCCACCAGTGACCCGGGACTAGCGGGAGGAGATACGCAGTATTTT